This T cell receptor (beta chain) was recorded in a study of response to subunit inactivated influenza vaccine. Study outcomes and limitations: That few new T cells are recruited by each seasonal influenza vaccination was the authors' suggestion.

In its sample, this clonotype was seen a few times. Its antigen is not known. TCRdb re-derived calls from the RT-PCR reads in MiXCR, one entry per CDR3 protein. The data contain roughly 630,000 distinct CDR3 sequences, approximately 15% of them singletons. Trimming took off 5 bases at V and 2 bases at J, with 10 bases between the two ends. The CDR3 is 13 residues long. The germline gives CDR1 SEHNR, CDR2 FQNEAQ (reference sequence). J is TRBJ2-7 and V is TRBV7-9; weak D call: TRBD1 (5 bases). The TCR was taken from a man aged 50-59 years who received an inactivated influenza vaccine. The source material was PBMCs from blood, sampled 14 to 15 days before vaccination. CDR3 sequence: CASSPTATYEQYF. The CDR3 nucleotides are TGTGCCAGCAGCCCGACAGCAACCTACGAGCAGTACTTC. Based on the CDR3 plus reference TRBV7-9 and TRBJ2-7, the full variable domain is DTGVSQNPRHKITKRGQNVTFRCDPISEHNRLYWYRQTLGQGPEFLTYFQNEAQLEKSRLLSDRFSAERPKGSFSTLEIQRTEQGDSAMYLCASSPTATYEQYFGPGTRLTVT.